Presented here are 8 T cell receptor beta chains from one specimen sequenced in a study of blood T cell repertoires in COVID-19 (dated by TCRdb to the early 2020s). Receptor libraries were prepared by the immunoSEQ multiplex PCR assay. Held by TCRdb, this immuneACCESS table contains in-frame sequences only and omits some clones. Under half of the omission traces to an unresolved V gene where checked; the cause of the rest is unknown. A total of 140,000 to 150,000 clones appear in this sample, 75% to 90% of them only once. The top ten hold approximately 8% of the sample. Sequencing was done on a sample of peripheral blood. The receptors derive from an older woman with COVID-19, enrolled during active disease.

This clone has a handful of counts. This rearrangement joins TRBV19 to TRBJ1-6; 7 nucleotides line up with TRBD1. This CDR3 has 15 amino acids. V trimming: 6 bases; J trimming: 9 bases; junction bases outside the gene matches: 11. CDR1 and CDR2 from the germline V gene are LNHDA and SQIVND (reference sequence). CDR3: CASRRDRENFSPLHF. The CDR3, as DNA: TGTGCCAGTAGACGAGACAGGGAAAACTTTTCACCCCTCCACTTT. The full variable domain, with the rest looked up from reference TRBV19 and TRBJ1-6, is DGGITQSPKYLFRKEGQNVTLSCEQNLNHDAMYWYRQDPGQGLRLIYYSQIVNDFQKGDIAEGYSVSREKKESFPLTVTSAQKNPTAFYLCASRRDRENFSPLHFGNGTRLTVT.

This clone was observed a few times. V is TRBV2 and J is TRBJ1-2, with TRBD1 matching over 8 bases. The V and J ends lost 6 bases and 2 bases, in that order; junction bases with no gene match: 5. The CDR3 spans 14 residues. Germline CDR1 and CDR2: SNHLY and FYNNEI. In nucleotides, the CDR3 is TGTGCCAGCAGATCCAGGACAGGGAACTATGGCTACACCTTC. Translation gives CASRSRTGNYGYTF.

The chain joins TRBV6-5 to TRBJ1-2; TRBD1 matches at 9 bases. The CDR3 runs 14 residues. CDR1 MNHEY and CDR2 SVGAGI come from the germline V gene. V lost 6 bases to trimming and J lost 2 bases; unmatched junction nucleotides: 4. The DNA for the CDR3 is TGTGCCAGCAGGGGACAGGGCTTAAACTATGGCTACACCTTC. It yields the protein CASRGQGLNYGYTF.

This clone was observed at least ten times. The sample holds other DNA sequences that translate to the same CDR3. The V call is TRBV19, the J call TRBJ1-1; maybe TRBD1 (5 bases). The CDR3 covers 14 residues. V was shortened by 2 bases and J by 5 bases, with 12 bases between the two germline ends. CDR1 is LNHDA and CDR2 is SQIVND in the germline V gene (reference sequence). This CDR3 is CASSIQGRGTEAFF. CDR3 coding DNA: TGTGCCAGTAGTATACAGGGAAGAGGTACTGAAGCTTTCTTT.

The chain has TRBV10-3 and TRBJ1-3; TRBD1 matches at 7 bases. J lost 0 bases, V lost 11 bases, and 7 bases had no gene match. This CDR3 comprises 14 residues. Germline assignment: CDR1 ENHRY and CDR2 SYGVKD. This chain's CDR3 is CAPDTGVSGNTIYF. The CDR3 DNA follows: TGTGCCCCCGACACAGGGGTCTCTGGAAACACCATATATTTT.

CDR3 bases: TGTGCCAGCAGCACCACAGGCTCCAATTCACCCCTCCACTTT. It yields the protein CASSTTGSNSPLHF. The J gene is TRBJ1-6, the V gene TRBV6-5, with a possible D match to TRBD1 (5 bases). CDR1 and CDR2 (germline): MNHEY, SVGAGI. The V gene lost 6 bases and the J gene lost 7 bases, with 13 bases spanning the gap. CDR3 length: 14 amino acids.

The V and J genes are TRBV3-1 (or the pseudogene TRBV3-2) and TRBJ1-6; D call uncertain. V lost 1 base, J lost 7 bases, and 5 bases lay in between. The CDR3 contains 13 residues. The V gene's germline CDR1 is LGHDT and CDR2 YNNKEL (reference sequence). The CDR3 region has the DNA TGTGCCAGCAGCCAAGTTCGGAATTCACCCCTCCACTTT. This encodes CASSQVRNSPLHF.

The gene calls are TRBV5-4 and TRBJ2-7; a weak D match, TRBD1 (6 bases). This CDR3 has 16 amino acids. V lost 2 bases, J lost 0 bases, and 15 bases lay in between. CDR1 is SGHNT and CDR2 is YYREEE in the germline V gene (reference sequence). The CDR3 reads CASSLSDRYLSYEQYF. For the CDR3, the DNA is TGTGCCAGCAGCTTAAGCGACAGGTACCTCTCCTACGAGCAGTACTTC.